This T cell receptor beta chain was recovered during a study of tumor and adjacent non-tumor tissue in lung cancer. Germline-derived CDR1 and CDR2 are LGHNA and YNFKEQ. CDR3 length: 16 amino acids. Trimming took 3 bases from V and 1 from J; bases not matched to a gene: 7. RNA was extracted from bulk tissue without any cell sorting. Distant lung tissue was collected more than 3 cm away from the tumor edge. Study results and limitations: Top 100 clones took a larger repertoire share in normal lung.

Notes on this clonotype: Its antigen is unknown. A much bigger clone sits one base away, suggesting this may be a read error. Without the conserved terminal phenylalanine or tryptophan, this CDR3 likely stems from a read error.

TCRbeta libraries were built with three rounds of nested PCR, modified from ARM-PCR. From the multiplex PCR reads, TCRdb called clonotypes with MiXCR, one entry per CDR3 protein. The data show 90,000 to 120,000 distinct CDR3 sequences, around three fifths seen once. The sequencing input was distant non-tumor lung tissue. The sequence came from a man aged 25 to 40 with non-small cell lung cancer. The chain couples TRBV4-2 to TRBJ2-7, with 9 bases lining up with TRBD2. The CDR3 region is CASSHLRAGGSYEQYI. The CDR3 DNA is TGTGCCAGCAGCCACCTACGGGCGGGAGGGTCCTACGAGCAGTACATC.